A single TCR beta chain is shown here with its context. The data were taken from a study of blood T cell repertoires in COVID-19. Sequencing was performed with immunoSEQ multiplex PCR; in TCRdb, only in-frame clones are kept and a portion is missing. The sample consists of around 450,000 clones, 70% to 90% of them appearing once. The sequenced sample was PBMCs or T cells enriched from blood (not recorded which). The sequence derives from a woman aged 18-29 years with acute COVID-19.

CDR3 protein: CASSRELTGELFF. CDR3 in DNA: TGTGCCAGCAGCCGGGAGCTCACCGGGGAGCTGTTTTTT. V is TRBV5-4 and J is TRBJ2-2; tentatively, D is TRBD2 (6 bases). With 4 bases removed from V and 4 bases from J, the gap between germline ends came to 8 bases. CDR1 SGHNT and CDR2 YYREEE come from the germline V gene (reference sequence). This CDR3 is 13 amino acids long.